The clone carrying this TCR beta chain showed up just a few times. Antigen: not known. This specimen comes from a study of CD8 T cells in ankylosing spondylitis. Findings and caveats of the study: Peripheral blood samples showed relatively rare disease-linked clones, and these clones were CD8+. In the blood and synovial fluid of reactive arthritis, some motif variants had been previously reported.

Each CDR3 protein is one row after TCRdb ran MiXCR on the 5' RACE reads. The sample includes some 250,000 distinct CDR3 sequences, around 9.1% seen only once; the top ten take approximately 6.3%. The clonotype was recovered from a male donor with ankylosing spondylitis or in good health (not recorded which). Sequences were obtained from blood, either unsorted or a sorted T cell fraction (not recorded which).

The CDR3 DNA reads TGTGCCAGCAGGACCTCTAGGAGTCAGCCCCAGCATTTT. Translating gives CASRTSRSQPQHF. J is TRBJ1-5 and V is TRBV6-1; D remains unclear. The CDR3 has 13 residues. CDR1 and CDR2 from the germline V gene are MNHNS and SASEGT. V lost 6 bases and J 6 bases, leaving 12 bases between the germline ends.